This entry lists 21 T cell receptor beta chains sequenced from one sample in a study of chemoradiotherapy in HPV16-positive cancers. Here immunoSEQ multiplex PCR was the method, and the copy in TCRdb shows in-frame clones only, minus some. The sample has several thousand clones; around 90% are singletons. The specimen comprised tumor tissue, sampled from a patient who underwent chemoradiotherapy. These receptors were taken from a human donor with HPV-associated anogenital cancer.

This clone was detected only once. This sequence joins TRBV5-1 and TRBJ1-5; D unresolved. The CDR3 sequence is 14 residues long. Per the germline V gene, CDR1 is SGHRS and CDR2 is YFSETQ. V lost 4 bases to trimming and J lost 4 bases, with 12 bases between them. The chain's CDR3 is CASSLEGLNQPQHF. CDR3 sequence (DNA): TGCGCCAGCAGCCTGGAGGGCTTAAATCAGCCCCAGCATTTT.

The gene calls are TRBV4-3 and TRBJ2-3; 11 nucleotides align to TRBD2. The J segment lost 3 bases and the V segment lost 0 bases, leaving 2 bases of the junction unmatched. The CDR3 runs to 16 residues. Per the germline V gene, CDR1 is LGHNA and CDR2 is YSLEER. This CDR3 reads CASSQDLAGGTDTQYF. CDR3 DNA sequence: TGCGCCAGCAGCCAAGATCTAGCGGGGGGTACAGATACGCAGTATTTT.

The J gene is TRBJ1-1, the V gene TRBV19; D remains ambiguous. Trimming stripped 3 bases from V and 5 bases from J, with 13 bases between. This CDR3 comprises 14 residues. Germline CDR1 LNHDA, CDR2 SQIVND (reference sequence). The chain's CDR3 is CASSIQAQGTEAFF. CDR3 DNA: TGTGCCAGTAGTATCCAGGCTCAAGGTACTGAAGCTTTCTTT.

The chain couples TRBV19 to TRBJ1-4, with 8 bases identical to TRBD1. The CDR3 sequence is 15 residues long. Germline V gene lookup returns CDR1 LNHDA and CDR2 SQIVND (reference sequence). J lost 7 bases, V lost 3 bases, and 7 bases had no gene match. The CDR3, as DNA: TGTGCCAGTAGTATGTGGACAGGGAGGCGTGAAAAACTGTTTTTT. This gives the protein CASSMWTGRREKLFF. Using reference TRBV19 and TRBJ1-4 for the parts outside the CDR3, the full variable domain is DGGITQSPKYLFRKEGQNVTLSCEQNLNHDAMYWYRQDPGQGLRLIYYSQIVNDFQKGDIAEGYSVSREKKESFPLTVTSAQKNPTAFYLCASSMWTGRREKLFFGSGTQLSVL.

The V and J genes are TRBV11-2 and TRBJ1-2; D unresolved. The CDR3 extends over 14 amino acids. Trimming took off 4 bases at V and 4 bases at J, with 13 bases between the two ends. In germline, CDR1 is SGHAT, CDR2 FQNNGV. In DNA, the CDR3 is TGTGCCAGCAGCTCAACGACCAAGGGCTATGGCTACACCTTC. This codes for CASSSTTKGYGYTF.

The chain couples TRBV5-1 to TRBJ2-2; D call uncertain. V gave up 4 bases and J gave up 3 bases, with 13 bases separating them. The CDR3 has 15 residues. Germline CDR1 is SGHRS and CDR2 is YFSETQ. CDR3: CASSQTGPDTGELFF. CDR3 nucleotide sequence: TGCGCCAGCAGCCAAACCGGACCGGACACCGGGGAGCTGTTTTTT.

The V and J genes are TRBV6-5 and TRBJ1-1; tentatively, D is TRBD1 (5 bases). The germline V and J ends were trimmed by 7 bases and 2 bases, with 11 bases remaining between them. Germline V lookup: CDR1 MNHEY, CDR2 SVGAGI. This CDR3 is 13 amino acids long. The CDR3, as DNA: TGTGCCAGCATCCCCCAGGGTAACACTGAAGCTTTCTTT. The encoded protein is CASIPQGNTEAFF.

This clone has just one count. The rearrangement links TRBV28 to TRBJ1-2, with D maybe TRBD1 (6 bases). The CDR3 sequence is 15 residues long. V was pared by 1 base and J by 1 base, with 10 bases between. Per germline, CDR1 MDHEN and CDR2 SYDVKM. In nucleotides, the CDR3 is TGTGCCAGCAGTTTATTGGGGGCGAATAACTATGGCTACACCTTC. Amino acids: CASSLLGANNYGYTF.

This chain connects TRBV5-5 to TRBJ1-2; D unclear. The V end was cut by 4 bases, the J end by 12 bases, with 13 bases between. The CDR3 extends over 11 amino acids. Germline V gives CDR1 SGHKS, CDR2 YYEKEE (reference sequence). The CDR3 nucleotides are TGTGCCAGCAGCACCAGAGGCGAGGACACCTTC. Translation gives CASSTRGEDTF.

The V gene is TRBV5-1, the J gene TRBJ1-2, with TRBD1 matching 11 bases. Germline V gene sequence: CDR1 SGHRS, CDR2 YFSETQ. The V and J ends lost 4 bases and 6 bases, in that order; junction bases with no gene match: 5. This CDR3 contains 14 residues. The DNA of the CDR3 is TGCGCCAGCAGCCAAGGGACAGGGGGAAATGGCTACACCTTC. Translated: CASSQGTGGNGYTF.

This clone was observed once. The rearrangement uses TRBV28 and TRBJ1-1; possible D gene TRBD1, 5 bases. This CDR3 is built from 16 residues. CDR1 is MDHEN and CDR2 is SYDVKM in the germline V gene. Trimming took off 6 bases at V and 5 bases at J, with 22 bases between the two ends. The CDR3 protein is CASRSRSRGTRTEAFF. In DNA form, the CDR3 reads TGTGCCAGCAGGAGCCGGAGTAGAGGGACGAGAACTGAAGCTTTCTTT.

The chain employs TRBV5-1 and TRBJ2-7; TRBD1 agrees at 9 bases. The CDR3 loop spans 15 amino acids. The germline V gene has CDR1 SGHRS and CDR2 YFSETQ. The V and J ends lost 1 base and 3 bases, in that order; junction bases with no gene match: 5. The CDR3 DNA reads as TGCGCCAGCAGCTTGAATACAGGGGGCCGCTACGAGCAGTACTTC. This translates into CASSLNTGGRYEQYF.

This chain joins TRBV27 and TRBJ2-5; TRBD1 matches 7 bases. Germline V gene sequence: CDR1 MNHEY, CDR2 SMNVEV (reference sequence). V dropped 9 bases and J dropped 11; count of bases not matched to a gene: 15. This CDR3 is 13 amino acids long. Written as DNA, the CDR3 is TGTGCCAGGTTACAGGGGCCGTCGGAAGAGCAGTACTTC. This sequence encodes CARLQGPSEEQYF.

The chain has TRBV14 and TRBJ2-2; TRBD2 aligns across 10 bases. This CDR3 comprises 18 residues. The V segment lost 4 bases and the J segment 4 bases; nucleotides outside the gene matches: 12. Germline values: CDR1 SGHDN, CDR2 FVKESK. CDR3 amino acids: CASSPYVSGGASTGELFF. The CDR3 nucleotides read TGTGCCAGCAGCCCCTATGTGAGCGGGGGGGCGAGCACCGGGGAGCTGTTTTTT.

The chain is built from TRBV19 and TRBJ1-6; D gene unclear. Trimming cost V 2 bases and J 9 bases, with 17 bases left between them. The CDR3 length is 16 residues. Germline V gene lookup returns CDR1 LNHDA and CDR2 SQIVND (reference sequence). The CDR3 region has the DNA TGTGCCAGTAGTATATTGTCCGGCATTGAGGGTTCACCCCTCCACTTT. Translated: CASSILSGIEGSPLHF.

This clone was seen just once. The CDR3 coding sequence is TGTGCCAGCAGTTTAAAACTTAGCGGGGGGGCCCACAATGAGCAGTTCTTC. Translated, it gives CASSLKLSGGAHNEQFF. The V gene is TRBV27, the J gene TRBJ2-1; 11 bases are shared with TRBD2. This CDR3 has 17 amino acids. Per the germline V gene, CDR1 is MNHEY and CDR2 is SMNVEV (reference sequence). V lost 2 bases, J lost 5 bases, and 8 bases stayed unmatched.

The gene calls are TRBV29-1 and TRBJ2-4, with D uncertain. The CDR3 spans 13 residues. Deletions cut 6 bases from V and 4 bases from J, with 13 bases between. CDR1 is SQVTM and CDR2 is ANQGSEA in the germline V gene. CDR3 residues: CSVVTELKNIQYF. In DNA, the CDR3 is TGCAGCGTGGTGACTGAGTTAAAAAACATTCAGTACTTC.

This chain uses TRBV18 with TRBJ1-6, with unresolved D. V was clipped by 3 bases and J by 8 bases, with 11 bases between them. There are 14 residues in the CDR3. The germline CDR1 and CDR2 sequences are KGHSH and LQKENI. CDR3 sequence reads: CASSPSGSDSPLHF. The CDR3 DNA is TGTGCCAGCTCACCGTCGGGTTCAGATTCACCCCTCCACTTT.

The chain links TRBV7-6 to TRBJ1-4; D ambiguous. The V end was cut by 1 base, the J end by 7 bases, with 7 bases between. CDR3 length: 13 amino acids. Germline CDR1 SGHVS, CDR2 FNYEAQ. CDR3 nucleotides: TGTGCCAGCAGCTTAGTGAGCGGTGAAAAACTGTTTTTT. Its protein product is CASSLVSGEKLFF.

Comments on this clone: This specimen includes other DNA sequences encoding the same CDR3. The chain carries TRBV6-5 and TRBJ2-5; TRBD1 might be the D (7 bases). V lost 2 bases, J lost 5 bases, and 12 bases lay in between. There are 14 residues in the CDR3. Germline V gene sequence: CDR1 MNHEY, CDR2 SVGAGI. The CDR3 DNA follows: TGTGCCAGCAGTTACCGGCAGGGGGGTGAGACCCAGTACTTC. Translated: CASSYRQGGETQYF.

V usage is TRBV6-5 and J usage is TRBJ1-5, with D possibly TRBD1 on 6 matching bases. The CDR3 runs to 15 residues. The germline gives CDR1 MNHEY, CDR2 SVGAGI. Trimming stripped 4 bases from V and 1 base from J, with 11 bases between. This CDR3 reads CASSSTGLSNQPQHF. CDR3 nucleotides: TGTGCCAGCAGTTCTACAGGGTTAAGCAATCAGCCCCAGCATTTT.